The 24 T cell receptor beta chains in this list originate from one sample, sequenced in a study of blood T cell repertoires in COVID-19. Generated by immunoSEQ multiplex PCR, the TCRdb table keeps only in-frame clones and is missing some. The sample holds nearly 35,000 clones, around nine tenths seen once. The sequencing input was peripheral blood. These receptors were obtained from a man in his 70s with acute or convalescent COVID-19.

V and J are TRBV19 and TRBJ2-7; 10 bases line up with TRBD1. V was pared by 9 bases and J by 6 bases, with 8 bases of the junction left unmatched. The CDR3 loop spans 13 amino acids. Looked up from germline, CDR1 is LNHDA and CDR2 is SQIVND (reference sequence). The DNA for the CDR3 is TGTGCCAGCGCCGGGACAGGGGTCAGCGAGCAGTACTTC. Translation gives CASAGTGVSEQYF.

This chain links TRBV6-4 with TRBJ1-5, with unresolved D. V lost 3 bases and J 4 bases, leaving 7 bases between the germline ends. CDR1 MRHNA and CDR2 SNTAGT come from the germline V gene. This CDR3 has 13 residues. CDR3 region: CASSESLNQPQHF. Written as DNA, the CDR3 is TGTGCCAGCAGTGAGTCCCTGAATCAGCCCCAGCATTTT.

V gene TRBV10-2 combines with J gene TRBJ1-1; D gene unclear. Between the trimmed V and J ends, which lost 2 bases and 13 bases, there was a span of 14 bases. Germline-derived CDR1 and CDR2 are WSHSY and SAAADI. The CDR3 consists of 12 residues. CDR3 nucleotides: TGCGCCAGCAGTGAGCCCAAGAGGTCGGTTTTCTTT. It specifies CASSEPKRSVFF.

This clone appeared once. The gene calls are TRBV27 and TRBJ1-1; TRBD1 matches at 9 bases. Germline assignment: CDR1 MNHEY and CDR2 SMNVEV (reference sequence). After removal of 7 bases from V and 0 bases from J, the junction contained 15 bases not matched to a gene. The CDR3 is made up of 18 amino acids. This CDR3 is CASTPTGTGTFMNTEAFF. CDR3 sequence (DNA): TGTGCCAGCACTCCTACCGGGACAGGGACCTTTATGAACACTGAAGCTTTCTTT.

The gene calls are TRBV4-2 and TRBJ2-2, with 12 bases aligning to TRBD2. The CDR3 contains 16 residues. J lost 8 bases, V lost 1 base, and 5 bases had no gene match. Germline CDR1 LGHNA, CDR2 YNFKEQ. The CDR3, as DNA: TGTGCCAGCAGCCAAGTCCTAGCGGGGGGGAGTGGGGAGCTGTTTTTT. It specifies CASSQVLAGGSGELFF.

The rearrangement links TRBV5-1 to TRBJ2-2; 13 nucleotides agree with TRBD2. CDR3 length: 17 residues. The V segment lost 4 bases and the J segment 4 bases; nucleotides outside the gene matches: 7. Germline assignment: CDR1 SGHRS and CDR2 YFSETQ. CDR3 DNA: TGCGCCAGCAGCGACGGACTAGCGGGAGAACTCACCGGGGAGCTGTTTTTT. As protein: CASSDGLAGELTGELFF.

The chain links TRBV5-4 to TRBJ1-3, with a tentative D call TRBD1 (5 bases). Per the germline V gene, CDR1 is SGHNT and CDR2 is YYREEE (reference sequence). Trimming shortened V by 1 base and J by 0 bases, and 5 bases separated the two germline ends. There are 14 residues in the CDR3. The CDR3: CASSLTGSGNTIYF. In DNA, the CDR3 is TGTGCCAGCAGCTTGACAGGCTCTGGAAACACCATATATTTT.

Only a few counts were recorded for this clone. CDR3 residues: CSASSNYGYTF. The CDR3 DNA is TGCAGTGCTAGCAGTAACTATGGCTACACCTTC. The gene calls are TRBV20-1 and TRBJ1-2; the D is unclear. The V and J ends lost 3 bases and 1 base respectively, with 3 bases between them. The CDR3 has 11 amino acids. Germline V gene lookup returns CDR1 DFQATT and CDR2 SNEGSKA (reference sequence).

This chain joins TRBV28 and TRBJ1-2; D is undetermined. The CDR3 is 14 amino acids. V lost 7 bases, J lost 5 bases, and 17 bases lay in between. Germline loops: CDR1 MDHEN, CDR2 SYDVKM. DNA for the CDR3: TGTGCCAGCACCCTTGCGGGGAATCGGTATGGCTACACCTTC. Protein sequence: CASTLAGNRYGYTF.

The rearrangement uses TRBV30 and TRBJ2-2; 7 bases agree with TRBD1. Germline trimming cut 2 bases from V and 6 bases from J; bases unmatched to any gene: 3. The CDR3 is made up of 13 amino acids. CDR1 and CDR2 (germline): GTSNPN, SVGIG (reference sequence). CDR3 protein: CAWSPQGAGELFF. The CDR3 bases are TGTGCCTGGAGTCCGCAGGGGGCCGGGGAGCTGTTTTTT.

This clone showed up just once. V usage is TRBV9 and J usage is TRBJ2-3; perhaps TRBD1 as D (6 bases). Trimming stripped 0 bases from V and 4 bases from J, with 9 bases between. This CDR3 spans 14 amino acids. Germline CDR1 and CDR2: SGDLS and YYNGEE. The CDR3 nucleotides are TGTGCCAGCAGCGTAGACAGGGAAGCAGATACGCAGTATTTT. This encodes CASSVDREADTQYF.

This clone was counted once. The chain combines TRBV28 with TRBJ1-1; D might be TRBD1 (5 bases). V dropped 2 bases and J dropped 4 bases, with 8 bases sitting between them. This CDR3 has 13 amino acids. Germline lookup yields CDR1 MDHEN and CDR2 SYDVKM. The CDR3 nucleotides are TGTGCCAGCAGTTTACCCAGGGCCACTGAAGCTTTCTTT. Its protein product is CASSLPRATEAFF.

CDR3 loop: CAWLDNEQFF. DNA of the CDR3: TGTGCCTGGCTCGACAATGAGCAGTTCTTC. J is TRBJ2-1 and V is TRBV30, with D hard to call. Germline assignment: CDR1 GTSNPN and CDR2 SVGIG (reference sequence). The V end lost 5 bases, the J end lost 5 bases, and 4 bases lay between the germline ends. CDR3 length: 10 residues.

The chain employs TRBV7-2 and TRBJ2-5, with D possibly matching TRBD1 (5 bases). The V end was cut by 5 bases, the J end by 2 bases, with 12 bases between. In germline, CDR1 is SGHTA, CDR2 FQGNSA. The CDR3 extends over 14 amino acids. CDR3 nucleotides: TGTGCCAGCAGCGCGAACCAGGGTCAAGAGACCCAGTACTTC. Translating it yields CASSANQGQETQYF.

The V and J genes are TRBV27 and TRBJ1-3; 9 bases agree with TRBD1. The CDR3 totals 16 residues. Germline CDR1 MNHEY, CDR2 SMNVEV (reference sequence). V lost 4 bases, J lost 4 bases, and 8 bases stayed unmatched. The CDR3 is CASSSPRQGGGNTIYF. The CDR3 region has the DNA TGTGCCAGCAGTTCACCCCGACAGGGGGGCGGAAACACCATATATTTT.

The chain couples TRBV19 to TRBJ1-3; 8 nucleotides align to TRBD1. V trimming: 4 bases; J trimming: 0 bases; junction bases outside the gene matches: 5. This CDR3 spans 16 amino acids. CDR1 LNHDA and CDR2 SQIVND come from the germline V gene (reference sequence). CDR3 amino acids: CASSRAGTGSGNTIYF. In DNA form, the CDR3 reads TGTGCCAGTAGTAGGGCCGGGACAGGCTCTGGAAACACCATATATTTT.

This CDR3 reads CATGLTGDGANVLTF. The DNA for the CDR3 is TGCGCCACCGGACTGACAGGGGATGGGGCCAACGTCCTGACTTTC. The chain joins TRBV5-1 to TRBJ2-6; 8 bases align to TRBD1. This CDR3 has 15 amino acids. Trimming took 9 bases from V and 3 from J; bases not matched to a gene: 8. Germline CDR1 is SGHRS and CDR2 is YFSETQ.

This clone occurred a few times. V gene TRBV29-1 combines with J gene TRBJ1-1, with D perhaps matching TRBD1 (6 bases). The germline V gene encodes CDR1 SQVTM and CDR2 ANQGSEA. The CDR3 loop spans 13 amino acids. Trimming took off 0 bases at V and 5 bases at J, with 10 bases between the two ends. Written as DNA, the CDR3 is TGCAGCGTTGAAGAAGGGGGGGGAACTGAAGCTTTCTTT. It encodes CSVEEGGGTEAFF.

Of note for this clone: Relative to the germline gene, one junction end is altered; a read error may explain this. The rearrangement joins TRBV4-1 to TRBJ2-4, with D perhaps matching TRBD2 (6 bases). The CDR3 is 13 residues long. Looked up from germline, CDR1 is MGHRA and CDR2 is YSYEKL. CDR3 nucleotide sequence: TGCGCCAGCAGCCAAGGGGCCGGGACTCCGATCGACTTC. This codes for CASSQGAGTPIDF.

V and J are TRBV14 and TRBJ2-5; D is ambiguous. This CDR3 comprises 13 residues. With 2 bases removed from V and 1 base from J, the gap between germline ends came to 5 bases. Germline lookup yields CDR1 SGHDN and CDR2 FVKESK. The CDR3 spells CASSQNFQETQYF. The CDR3 coding sequence is TGTGCCAGCAGCCAAAACTTCCAAGAGACCCAGTACTTC.

This clone came up a few times. V is TRBV6-1 and J is TRBJ1-3; D uncertain. Looked up from germline, CDR1 is MNHNS and CDR2 is SASEGT. V shed 0 bases and J shed 5 bases, with 8 bases lying between them. The length of the CDR3 is 14 residues. The CDR3 bases are TGTGCCAGCAGTGAAGCGGGAGGACGAAACACCATATATTTT. Translation: CASSEAGGRNTIYF.

DNA for the CDR3: TGCGCCAGCAGCTCCGGGACAGGGCTCTACGAGCAGTACTTC. Encoded protein: CASSSGTGLYEQYF. The chain couples TRBV5-1 to TRBJ2-7; 9 bases agree with TRBD1. There are 14 residues in the CDR3. CDR1 is SGHRS, CDR2 YFSETQ, per germline. V dropped 3 bases and J dropped 3; count of bases not matched to a gene: 4.

The chain couples TRBV30 to TRBJ1-3; 7 nucleotides line up with TRBD1. J lost 2 bases, V lost 2 bases, and 6 bases had no gene match. CDR3 size: 15 residues. Per the germline V gene, CDR1 is GTSNPN and CDR2 is SVGIG (reference sequence). The CDR3 sequence is CAWSTRQGPGNTIYF. For the CDR3, the DNA is TGTGCCTGGAGTACAAGACAGGGACCTGGAAACACCATATATTTT. The full variable domain, completed using reference TRBV30 and TRBJ1-3, is SQTIHQWPATLVQPVGSPLSLECTVEGTSNPNLYWYRQAAGRGLQLLFYSVGIGQISSEVPQNLSASRPQDRQFILSSKKLLLSDSGFYLCAWSTRQGPGNTIYFGEGSWLTVV.

The table lists this clone with a count of one. The chain is built from TRBV9 and TRBJ2-5, with 15 positions matching TRBD2. CDR3 size: 18 residues. Germline V gene lookup returns CDR1 SGDLS and CDR2 YYNGEE. Trimming cost V 3 bases and J 0 bases; bases outside gene matches: 6. The CDR3 protein is CASSEGLAGGLYQETQYF. DNA of the CDR3: TGTGCCAGCAGCGAGGGACTAGCGGGGGGTCTGTACCAAGAGACCCAGTACTTC.